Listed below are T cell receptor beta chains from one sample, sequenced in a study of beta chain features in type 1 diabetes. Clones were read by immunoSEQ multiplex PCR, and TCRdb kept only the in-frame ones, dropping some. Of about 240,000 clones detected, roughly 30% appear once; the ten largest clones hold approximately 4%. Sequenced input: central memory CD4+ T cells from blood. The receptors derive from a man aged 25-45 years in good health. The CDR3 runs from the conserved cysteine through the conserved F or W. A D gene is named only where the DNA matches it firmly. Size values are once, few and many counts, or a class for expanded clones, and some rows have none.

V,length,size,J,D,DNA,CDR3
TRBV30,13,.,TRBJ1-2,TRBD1,TGTGCCTGGCGCATTCAGGGGGCCTATGGCTACACCTTC,CAWRIQGAYGYTF
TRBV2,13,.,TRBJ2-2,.,TGTGCCAGCAGGGAGCAGGACACCGGGGAGCTGTTTTTT,CASREQDTGELFF
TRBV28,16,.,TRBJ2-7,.,TGTGCCAGCAGTTTAAAGGGTCAGGGGGGCCACTACGCGCAGTACTTC,CASSLKGQGGHYAQYF
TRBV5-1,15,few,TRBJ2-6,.,TGCGCCAGCAGTGTCACGGTTACTGGGGCCAACGTCCTGACTTTC,CASSVTVTGANVLTF
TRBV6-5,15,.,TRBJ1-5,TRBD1,TGTGCCAGCAGGACAGGGACGGCTGGCAATCAGCCCCAGCATTTT,CASRTGTAGNQPQHF
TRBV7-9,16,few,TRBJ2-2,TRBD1,TGTGCCAGCAGCTTTGGACAGGGGATCGGCACCGGGGAGCTGTTTTTT,CASSFGQGIGTGELFF
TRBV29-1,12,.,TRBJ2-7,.,TGCAGCGTTGAGCATTTAGGGGGGCCGCAGTACTTC,CSVEHLGGPQYF
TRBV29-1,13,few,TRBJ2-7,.,TGCAGCGTTGAAACCTCGGGGCACTACGAGCAGTACTTC,CSVETSGHYEQYF
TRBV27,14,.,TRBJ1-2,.,TGTGCCAGCAGTCCCGGGCCCCAAGAGGGAGGCTACACCTTC,CASSPGPQEGGYTF
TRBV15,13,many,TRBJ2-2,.,TGTGCCACCAGGGGCCTAGGCACCGGGGAGCTGTTTTTT,CATRGLGTGELFF
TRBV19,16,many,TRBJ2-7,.,TGTGCCAGTAGTATGGATCCGGGAAGCAGCGGATACGAGCAGTACTTC,CASSMDPGSSGYEQYF
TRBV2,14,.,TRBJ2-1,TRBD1,TGTGCCAGCAGTGCAGGGGGTTCCTACAATGAGCAGTTCTTC,CASSAGGSYNEQFF
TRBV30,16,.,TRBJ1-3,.,TGTGCCTGGACCCGCCTAACAGGCCACTCTGGAAACACCATATATTTT,CAWTRLTGHSGNTIYF
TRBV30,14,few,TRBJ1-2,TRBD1,TGTGCCTGGAGTCCCGGCGGGACAGGGGCTGGCTACACCTTC,CAWSPGGTGAGYTF
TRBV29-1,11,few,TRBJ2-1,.,TGCAGCGTTGAAGATCACAATGAGCAGTTCTTC,CSVEDHNEQFF
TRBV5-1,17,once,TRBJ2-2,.,TGCGCCAGCCGACTCAAGTTATCAGGGGATCTTGGCGGGGAGCTGTTTTTT,CASRLKLSGDLGGELFF
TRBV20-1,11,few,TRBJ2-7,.,TGCAGTGCCGTATCCGACTACGAGCAGTACTTC,CSAVSDYEQYF
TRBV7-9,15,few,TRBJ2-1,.,TGTGCCAGCAGGCGTGAGGTAGGGTCCTACAATGAGCAGTTCTTC,CASRREVGSYNEQFF
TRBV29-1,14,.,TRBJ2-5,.,TGCAGCGTTGTTCCGGGGGCGTTGGGAGAGACCCAGTACTTC,CSVVPGALGETQYF
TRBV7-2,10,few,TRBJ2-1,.,TGTGCCAGCAGTTTGGGTGAGCAGTTCTTC,CASSLGEQFF
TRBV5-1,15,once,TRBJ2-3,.,TGCGCCAGCAGCTTGGAGTTTCGGAGCACAGATACGCAGTATTTT,CASSLEFRSTDTQYF
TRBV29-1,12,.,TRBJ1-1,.,TGCAGCGTTGAAGATCCGGGACAAACAGCTTTCTTT,CSVEDPGQTAFF
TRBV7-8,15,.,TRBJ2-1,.,TGTGCCAGCAGCCCCGCAGCCCAAACCTACAATGAGCAGTTCTTC,CASSPAAQTYNEQFF
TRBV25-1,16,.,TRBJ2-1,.,TGTGCCAGCAGGACTGATGGGGCGGGGCAGAGTAATGAGCAGTTCTTC,CASRTDGAGQSNEQFF
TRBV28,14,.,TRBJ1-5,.,TGTGCCAGCAGTCCTCGGTTGGGGTATCAGCCCCAGCATTTT,CASSPRLGYQPQHF
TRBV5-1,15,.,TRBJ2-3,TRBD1,TGCGCCAGCAGCTCGACAGGGTCTGGCACAGATACGCAGTATTTT,CASSSTGSGTDTQYF
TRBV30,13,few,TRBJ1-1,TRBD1,TGTGCCGCCGGACAGGGGGCGATTTTTGAAGCTTTCTTT,CAAGQGAIFEAFF
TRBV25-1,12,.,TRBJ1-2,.,TGTGCCAGCAGTGATTTTGTTAGTGGCTACACCTTC,CASSDFVSGYTF
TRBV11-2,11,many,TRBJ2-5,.,TGTGCCAGCAGCTATCAAGAGACCCAGTACTTC,CASSYQETQYF
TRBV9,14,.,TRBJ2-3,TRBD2,TGTGCCAGCAGCGTAGGAGCGGGAGTGGATACGCAGTATTTT,CASSVGAGVDTQYF
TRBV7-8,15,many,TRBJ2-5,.,TGTGCCAGCAGAGCGCTAATGGGGGGCCAAGAGACCCAGTACTTC,CASRALMGGQETQYF
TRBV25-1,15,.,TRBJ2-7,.,TGTGCCAGCAGTGATCCGCCAGGGGAGAGGTACGAGCAGTACTTC,CASSDPPGERYEQYF
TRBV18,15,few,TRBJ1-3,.,TGTGCCAGCTCACTACCCGGGGGCGCTGGAAACACCATATATTTT,CASSLPGGAGNTIYF
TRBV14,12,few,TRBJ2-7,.,TGTGCCAGCAGCCAGGGCCTATACGAGCAGTACTTC,CASSQGLYEQYF
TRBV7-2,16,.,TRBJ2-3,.,TGTGCCAGCAGCCCCCTTGCAGTCGGTAGCACAGATACGCAGTATTTT,CASSPLAVGSTDTQYF
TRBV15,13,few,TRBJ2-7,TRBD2,TGTGCCACCGCTCCCGCGGGGGGCTACGAGCAGTACTTC,CATAPAGGYEQYF
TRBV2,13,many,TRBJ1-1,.,TGTGCCAGCAGTGAGTACAGTTACACTGAAGCTTTCTTT,CASSEYSYTEAFF
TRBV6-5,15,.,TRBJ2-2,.,TGTGCCAGCAGTTTAGCGGCCGCGAACACCGGGGAGCTGTTTTTT,CASSLAAANTGELFF
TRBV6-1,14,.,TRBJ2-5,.,TGTGCCAGCAGTGAAGGACAGCGACAAGAGACCCAGTACTTC,CASSEGQRQETQYF
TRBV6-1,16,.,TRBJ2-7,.,TGTGCCAGCAGTGAAAGAGGGCAGGCCGGCTCCTACGAGCAGTACTTC,CASSERGQAGSYEQYF
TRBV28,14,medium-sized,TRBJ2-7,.,TGTGCCAGCACCTTTCCTAGGGTCCCCTACGAGCAGTACTTC,CASTFPRVPYEQYF
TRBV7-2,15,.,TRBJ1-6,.,TGTGCCAGCAGCTTAGTGGCAGGGAATAATTCACCCCTCCACTTT,CASSLVAGNNSPLHF
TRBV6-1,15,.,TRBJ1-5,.,TGTGCCAGCAGTGACCACAGACCGGGGGATCAGCCCCAGCATTTT,CASSDHRPGDQPQHF
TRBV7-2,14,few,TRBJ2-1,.,TGTGCCAGCAGCTTAAGAGTCGGACCCAATGAGCAGTTCTTC,CASSLRVGPNEQFF
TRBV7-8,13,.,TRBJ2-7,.,TGTGCCAGCAGCTTGGGGGATTACGTAGAGCAGTACTTC,CASSLGDYVEQYF
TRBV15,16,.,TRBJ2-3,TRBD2,TGCGCCACCAGCAGTGAACCGGGACTAGGCACAGATACGCAGTATTTT,CATSSEPGLGTDTQYF
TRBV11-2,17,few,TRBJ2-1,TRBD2,TGTGCCAGCAGCTTAGATCCCCCGGGGGGATTCTACAATGAGCAGTTCTTC,CASSLDPPGGFYNEQFF